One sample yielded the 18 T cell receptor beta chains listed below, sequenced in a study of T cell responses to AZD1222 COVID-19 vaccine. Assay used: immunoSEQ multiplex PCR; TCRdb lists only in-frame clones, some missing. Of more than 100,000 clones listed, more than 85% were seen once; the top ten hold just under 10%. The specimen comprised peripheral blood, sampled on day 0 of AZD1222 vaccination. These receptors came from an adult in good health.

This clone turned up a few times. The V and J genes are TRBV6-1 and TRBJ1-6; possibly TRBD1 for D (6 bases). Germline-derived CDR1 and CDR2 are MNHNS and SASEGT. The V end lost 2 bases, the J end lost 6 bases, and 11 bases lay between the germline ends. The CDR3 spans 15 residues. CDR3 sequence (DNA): TGTGCCAGCAGTGAAACGGGGGGCTCTAATTCACCCCTCCACTTT. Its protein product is CASSETGGSNSPLHF.

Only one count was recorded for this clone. The CDR3 reads CASRRGPGTYEQYF. The CDR3 DNA is TGTGCCAGTCGGAGGGGACCCGGTACCTACGAGCAGTACTTC. This chain connects TRBV19 to TRBJ2-7, with a possible D match to TRBD2 (6 bases). This CDR3 has 14 amino acids. Trimming pared 8 bases from V and 2 bases from J, leaving 16 bases between. The V gene's germline CDR1 is LNHDA and CDR2 SQIVND (reference sequence).

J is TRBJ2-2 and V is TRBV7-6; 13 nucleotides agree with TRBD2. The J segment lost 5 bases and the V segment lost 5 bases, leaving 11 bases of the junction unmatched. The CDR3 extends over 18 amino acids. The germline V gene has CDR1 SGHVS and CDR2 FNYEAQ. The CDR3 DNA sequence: TGTGCCAGCAGCCGGGGGACTAGCGGGATGTCGCGTACCGGGGAGCTGTTTTTT. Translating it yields CASSRGTSGMSRTGELFF.

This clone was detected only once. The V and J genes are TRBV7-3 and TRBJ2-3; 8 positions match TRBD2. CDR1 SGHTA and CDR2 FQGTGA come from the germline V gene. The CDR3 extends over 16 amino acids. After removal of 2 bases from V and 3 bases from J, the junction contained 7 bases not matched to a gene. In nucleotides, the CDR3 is TGTGCCAGCAGCTTAGGTGCGGGAGGTAGGACAGATACGCAGTATTTT. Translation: CASSLGAGGRTDTQYF.

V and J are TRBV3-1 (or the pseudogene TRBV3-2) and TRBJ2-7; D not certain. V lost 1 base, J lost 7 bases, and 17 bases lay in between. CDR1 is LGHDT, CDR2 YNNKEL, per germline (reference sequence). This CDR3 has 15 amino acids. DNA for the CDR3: TGTGCCAGCAGCCAAGGCCGGGTCGGAGTTGCAGAGCAGTACTTC. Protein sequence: CASSQGRVGVAEQYF.

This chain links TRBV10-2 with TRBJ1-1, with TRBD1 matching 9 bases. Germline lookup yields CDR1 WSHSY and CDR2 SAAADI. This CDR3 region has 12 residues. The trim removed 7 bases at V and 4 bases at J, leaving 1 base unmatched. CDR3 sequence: CASMTGGTEAFF. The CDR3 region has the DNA TGCGCCAGCATGACAGGGGGCACTGAAGCTTTCTTT.

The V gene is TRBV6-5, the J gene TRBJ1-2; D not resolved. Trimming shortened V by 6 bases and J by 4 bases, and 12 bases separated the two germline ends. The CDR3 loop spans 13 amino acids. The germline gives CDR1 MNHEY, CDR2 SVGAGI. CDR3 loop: CASRLEGFYGYTF. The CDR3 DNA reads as TGTGCCAGCAGACTGGAGGGCTTCTATGGCTACACCTTC.

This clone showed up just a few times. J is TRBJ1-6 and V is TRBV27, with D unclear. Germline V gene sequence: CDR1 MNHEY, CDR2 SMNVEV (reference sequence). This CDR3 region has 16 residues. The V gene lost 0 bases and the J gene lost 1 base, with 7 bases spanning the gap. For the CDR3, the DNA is TGTGCCAGCAGTTTATCGAGTATGTCCTATAATTCACCCCTCCACTTT. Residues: CASSLSSMSYNSPLHF.

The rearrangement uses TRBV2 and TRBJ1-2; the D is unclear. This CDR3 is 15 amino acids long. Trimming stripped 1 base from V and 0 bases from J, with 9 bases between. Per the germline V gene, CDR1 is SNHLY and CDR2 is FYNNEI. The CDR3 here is CASSEEQAANYGYTF. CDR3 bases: TGTGCCAGCAGTGAAGAGCAGGCAGCTAACTATGGCTACACCTTC.

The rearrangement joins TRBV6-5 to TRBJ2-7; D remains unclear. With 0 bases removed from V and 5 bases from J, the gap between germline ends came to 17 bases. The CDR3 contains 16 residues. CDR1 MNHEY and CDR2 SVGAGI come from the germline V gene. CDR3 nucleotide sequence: TGTGCCAGCAGTTACTCATGGAGACGTCAAACGAACGAGCAGTACTTC. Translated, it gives CASSYSWRRQTNEQYF.

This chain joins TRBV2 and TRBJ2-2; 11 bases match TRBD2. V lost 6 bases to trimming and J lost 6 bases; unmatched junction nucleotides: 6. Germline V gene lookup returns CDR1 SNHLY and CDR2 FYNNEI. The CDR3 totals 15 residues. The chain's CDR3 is CASRKEGLAAGELFF. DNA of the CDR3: TGTGCCAGCAGAAAAGAGGGACTAGCGGCCGGGGAGCTGTTTTTT.

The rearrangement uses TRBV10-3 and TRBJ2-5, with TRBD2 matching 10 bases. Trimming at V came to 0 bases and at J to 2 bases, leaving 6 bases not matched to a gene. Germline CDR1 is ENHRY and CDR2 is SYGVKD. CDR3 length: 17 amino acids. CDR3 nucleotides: TGTGCCATCAGTGAGTCCCCACAGCGGGGGGGACAAGAGACCCAGTACTTC. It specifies CAISESPQRGGQETQYF.

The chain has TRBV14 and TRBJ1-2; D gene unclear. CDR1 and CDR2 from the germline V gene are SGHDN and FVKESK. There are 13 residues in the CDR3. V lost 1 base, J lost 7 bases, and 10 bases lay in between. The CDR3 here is CASSQVPRAGYTF. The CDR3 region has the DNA TGTGCCAGCAGCCAAGTTCCGAGGGCTGGCTACACCTTC.

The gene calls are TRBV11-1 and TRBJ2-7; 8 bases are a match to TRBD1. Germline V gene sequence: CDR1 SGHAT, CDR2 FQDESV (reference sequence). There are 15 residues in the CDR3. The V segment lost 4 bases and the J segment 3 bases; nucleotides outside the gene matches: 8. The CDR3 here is CASSYLRDRNYEQYF. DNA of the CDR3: TGTGCCAGCAGCTACCTTCGGGACAGGAACTACGAGCAGTACTTC.

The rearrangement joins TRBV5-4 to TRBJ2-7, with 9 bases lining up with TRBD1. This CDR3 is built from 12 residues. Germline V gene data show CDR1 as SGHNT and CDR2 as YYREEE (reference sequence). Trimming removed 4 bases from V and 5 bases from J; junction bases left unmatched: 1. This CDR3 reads CASSGQGNEQYF. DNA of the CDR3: TGTGCCAGCAGCGGACAGGGGAACGAGCAGTACTTC.

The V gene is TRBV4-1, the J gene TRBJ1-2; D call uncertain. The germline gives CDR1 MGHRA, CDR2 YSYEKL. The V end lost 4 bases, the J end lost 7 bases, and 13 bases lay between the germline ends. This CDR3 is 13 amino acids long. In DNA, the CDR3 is TGCGCCAGCAGCCCTGTCGGGGTCTCTGGCTACACCTTC. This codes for CASSPVGVSGYTF.

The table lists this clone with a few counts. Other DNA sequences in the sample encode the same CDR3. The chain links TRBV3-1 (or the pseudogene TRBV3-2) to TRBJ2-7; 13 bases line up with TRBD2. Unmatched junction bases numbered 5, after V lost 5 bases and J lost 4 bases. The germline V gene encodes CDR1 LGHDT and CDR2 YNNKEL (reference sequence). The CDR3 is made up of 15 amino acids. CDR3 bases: TGTGCCAGCAGCTCGACTAGCGGGAGGACTTACGAGCAGTACTTC. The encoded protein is CASSSTSGRTYEQYF.

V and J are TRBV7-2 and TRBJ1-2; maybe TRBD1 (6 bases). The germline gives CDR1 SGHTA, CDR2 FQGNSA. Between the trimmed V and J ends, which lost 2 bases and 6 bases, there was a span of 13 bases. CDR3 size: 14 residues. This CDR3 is CASSLTGMKDGYTF. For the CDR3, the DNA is TGTGCCAGCAGCTTAACAGGGATGAAGGATGGCTACACCTTC.